This TCR beta chain was sequenced for a study of cytomegalovirus exposure and HLA in healthy donors. Germline V gene data show CDR1 as ENHRY and CDR2 as SYGVKD. The CDR3 spans 13 residues. The V and J ends lost 7 bases and 3 bases respectively, with 12 bases between them. This clone has a handful of counts. The antigen is not known. This PCR relied on a set of 60 Vbeta primers and 13 Jbeta primers. The assay was immunoSEQ multiplex PCR, and TCRdb's table has in-frame clones only and misses some. The table has tens of thousands of clones, about 85% seen once. Findings and limits, study-wide: Analysis was carried out at a later point, and it linked a missense DCLRE1C variant to TCR beta V- and J-gene trimming. Earlier analysis looked at TCR beta V segments, and most were productive about 90% or about 30% of the time. For cytomegalovirus status, the classifier reportedly gave diagnoses with high specificity and sensitivity. In a later analysis, the majority of CMV-associated beta chains seemingly showed HLA restriction.

The V gene is TRBV10-3, the J gene TRBJ1-1, with D perhaps TRBD1 (6 bases). This clonotype originated in a woman aged 40 to 50 in good health and CMV-seropositive. Sequenced input: PBMCs. Here the CDR3 DNA reads TGTGCCATCAACCTCAGGGGAGACACTGAAGCTTTCTTT. Its protein is CAINLRGDTEAFF.